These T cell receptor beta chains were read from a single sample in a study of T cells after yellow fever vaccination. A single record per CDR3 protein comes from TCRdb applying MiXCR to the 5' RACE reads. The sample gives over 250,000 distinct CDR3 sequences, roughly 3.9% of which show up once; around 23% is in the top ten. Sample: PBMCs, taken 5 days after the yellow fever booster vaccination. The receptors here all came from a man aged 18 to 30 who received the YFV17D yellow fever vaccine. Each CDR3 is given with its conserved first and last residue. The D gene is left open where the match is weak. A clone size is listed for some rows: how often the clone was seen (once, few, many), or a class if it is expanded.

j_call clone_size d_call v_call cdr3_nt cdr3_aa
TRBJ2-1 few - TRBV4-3 TGCGCCAGCAGCCAAGATACGGAGGGTGAGCAGTTCTTC CASSQDTEGEQFF
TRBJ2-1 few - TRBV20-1 TGCAGTGCTAGTATGACTGAGCAGTTCTTC CSASMTEQFF
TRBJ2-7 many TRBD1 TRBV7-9 TGTGCCAGCAGCTGGGGACAGGGAGGATCCGAGCAGTACTTC CASSWGQGGSEQYF
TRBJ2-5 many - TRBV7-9 TGTGCCAGCAGCGAAACAGTCAACTCGGAGACCCAGTACTTC CASSETVNSETQYF
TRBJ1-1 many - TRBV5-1 TGCGCCAGCAAGTGGGGGACCAGACAGGACACTGAAGCTTTCTTT CASKWGTRQDTEAFF
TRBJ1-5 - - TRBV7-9 TGTGCCAGCAGCTTAGAGGCTCAGCCCCAGCATTTT CASSLEAQPQHF
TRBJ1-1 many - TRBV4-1 TGCGCCAGCAGCCAAGAGAGATCAGCTCGGGCTTTCTTT CASSQERSARAFF
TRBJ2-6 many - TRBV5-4 TGTGCCAGCAGCTTTTACTCTGGGGCCAACGTCCTGACTTTC CASSFYSGANVLTF
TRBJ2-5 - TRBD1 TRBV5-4 TGTGCCAGCAGCTCTTTACAGGGGTACCAAGAGACCCAGTACTTC CASSSLQGYQETQYF
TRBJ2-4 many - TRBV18 TGTGCCAGCTCACCAAGCACGCGGGACAGTGACATTCAGTACTTC CASSPSTRDSDIQYF
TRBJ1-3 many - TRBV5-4 TGTGCCAGCAGCTTGGCCCAGGGCAACACCATATATTTT CASSLAQGNTIYF
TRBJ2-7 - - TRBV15 TGTGCCACCAGCAGAGATTCGTGGAACTCCTACGAGCAGTACTTC CATSRDSWNSYEQYF
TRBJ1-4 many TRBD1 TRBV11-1 TGTGCCAGCAGCCGGACAGGGGGCGCAACTAATGAAAAACTGTTTTTT CASSRTGGATNEKLFF
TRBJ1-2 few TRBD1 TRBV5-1 TGCGCCAGCAGCCGAGCAGGGGGCGGTAACTATGGCTACACCTTC CASSRAGGGNYGYTF
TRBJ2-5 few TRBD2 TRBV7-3 TGTGCCAGCAGCCTCCTGGGGCGGGGGGGCCACGAGACCCAGTACTTC CASSLLGRGGHETQYF
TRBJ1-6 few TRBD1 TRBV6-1 TGTGCCAGCAGTAAGGACAGGGCTAATTCACCCCTCCACTTT CASSKDRANSPLHF
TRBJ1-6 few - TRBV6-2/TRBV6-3 TGTGCCAGCAGTGCCTATGATTCACCCCTCCACTTT CASSAYDSPLHF
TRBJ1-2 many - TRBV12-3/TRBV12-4 TGTGCCAGCAGTCTAGGACAGCCAAACTATGGCTACACCTTC CASSLGQPNYGYTF
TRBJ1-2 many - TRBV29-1 TGCAGCGTGGTAGTTAACTATGGCTACACCTTC CSVVVNYGYTF
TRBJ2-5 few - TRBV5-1 TGCGCCAGCAGCGTAGCTTCGGGGGGCCTACAAGAGACCCAGTACTTC CASSVASGGLQETQYF
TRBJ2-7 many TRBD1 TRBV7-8 TGTGCCAGCAGCCCGAGGGACAGCTCCTACGAGCAGTACTTC CASSPRDSSYEQYF
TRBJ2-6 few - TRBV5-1 TGCGCCAGCAGCTTTGCGCTCTCTGGGGCCAACGTCCTGACTTTC CASSFALSGANVLTF
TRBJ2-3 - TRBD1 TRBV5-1 TGCGCCAGCAGCGACCCGGGACAGGGGAAAGATACGCAGTATTTT CASSDPGQGKDTQYF
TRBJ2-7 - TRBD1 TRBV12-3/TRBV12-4 TGTGCCAGCACGGCGGGGGACAGGGGGTTGAGGACCTCCTACGAGCAGTACTTC CASTAGDRGLRTSYEQYF
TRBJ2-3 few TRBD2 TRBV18 TGTGCCAGCTCACCGGAGGAGCGGGGGGACCGCACAGATACGCAGTATTTT CASSPEERGDRTDTQYF
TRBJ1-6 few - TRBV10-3 TGTGCCATCAGCCCGACACGTAGCTCCTATAATTCACCCCTCCACTTT CAISPTRSSYNSPLHF
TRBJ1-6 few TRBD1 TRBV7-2 TGTGCCAGCAGCTTAGCCCAGGGGGGTTCACCCCTCCACTTT CASSLAQGGSPLHF
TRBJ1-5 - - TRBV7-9 TGTGCCAGCAGCTTCCTGGAAGGTCAGCCCCAGCATTTT CASSFLEGQPQHF
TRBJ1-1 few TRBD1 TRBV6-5 TGTGCCAGCAGCCGAAAGGGGGCTGAACATTCTGAAGCTTTCTTT CASSRKGAEHSEAFF
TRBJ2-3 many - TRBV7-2 TGTGCCAGCAGCTTCGGCGGTACAGATACGCAGTATTTT CASSFGGTDTQYF
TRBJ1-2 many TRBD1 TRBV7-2 TGTGCCAGCAGCCGGCAGGGGGCGATGGGTGGCTACACCTTC CASSRQGAMGGYTF
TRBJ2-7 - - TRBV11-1 TGTGCCAGCAGCTTAACCGTCTCCACTACGCGCGAGCAGTACTTC CASSLTVSTTREQYF
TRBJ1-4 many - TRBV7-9 TGTGCCAGCAGCTTCCCCATTGAATTACAAAATAGGGAAAAACTGTTTTTT CASSFPIELQNREKLFF
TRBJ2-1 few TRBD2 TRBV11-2 TGTGCCAGCAGCTTAGTGACACTAGCGGGGGGGCCGTTGTACGAGCAGTTCTTC CASSLVTLAGGPLYEQFF
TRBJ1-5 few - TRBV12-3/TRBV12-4 TGTGCCAGCAGTACCTACGGGGGGAACAATCAGCCCCAGCATTTT CASSTYGGNNQPQHF
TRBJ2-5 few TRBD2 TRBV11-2 TGTGCCAGCAGCTTAGCTCCCCTAGCGGAGTGGGGGGAGACCCAGTACTTC CASSLAPLAEWGETQYF
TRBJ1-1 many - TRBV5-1 TGCGCCAGCAGCCACCGCCCGGCTTTCTTT CASSHRPAFF
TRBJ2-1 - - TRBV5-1 TGCGCCAGCAGCTTGGGACTAGTAGACAATGAGCAGTTCTTC CASSLGLVDNEQFF
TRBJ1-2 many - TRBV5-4 TGTGCCAGCAGCTTGGAAGCGGGTGGCGGCTACACCTTC CASSLEAGGGYTF
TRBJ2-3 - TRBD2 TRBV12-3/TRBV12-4 TGTGCCAGCAGGGGCCTAGCGGCTAGAAGCACAGATACGCAGTATTTT CASRGLAARSTDTQYF
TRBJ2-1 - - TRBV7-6 TGTGCCAGCAGCTTCGGATTGAGGCAGTTCTTC CASSFGLRQFF
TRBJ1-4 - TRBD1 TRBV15 TGTGCCACCAGCAGAGATGTAGGACAGGGCTATAATGAAAAACTGTTTTTT CATSRDVGQGYNEKLFF
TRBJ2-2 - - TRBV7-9 TGTGCCAGCAGCTTAGTAGGTTCGGCCACCGGGGAGCTGTTTTTT CASSLVGSATGELFF
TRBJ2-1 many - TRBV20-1 TGCAGTGCTAGAGGCCCTGAAGCCCCCAATGAGCAGTTCTTC CSARGPEAPNEQFF
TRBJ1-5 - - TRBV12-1 TGTGCCAGCAGCTTTTGTCGATCGGTTGGGACGGACAATCAGCCCCAGCATTTT CASSFCRSVGTDNQPQHF
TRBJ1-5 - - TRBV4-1 TGCGCCAGCAGCGAAGACGGGGGATTGGGCAATCAGCCCCAGCATTTT CASSEDGGLGNQPQHF